The 20 T cell receptor beta chains presented below share a single source sample, sequenced in a study of OX40 agonist ivuxolimab in advanced cancers. Generated by immunoSEQ multiplex PCR, the TCRdb table keeps only in-frame clones and is missing some. The data hold about 77,000 clones, with about 86% observed a single time. The sequences come from CD4+ or CD8+ T cells sorted from blood, collected in a trial of the OX40 agonist ivuxolimab. All receptors derive from an adult with an advanced solid tumor such as melanoma, head and neck, liver or kidney cancer.

V gene TRBV4-1 combines with J gene TRBJ1-4; D gene unclear. The CDR3 totals 15 residues. CDR1 is MGHRA and CDR2 is YSYEKL in the germline V gene. V gave up 4 bases and J gave up 1 base, with 10 bases separating them. The CDR3 protein is CASSRGGGTNEKLFF. DNA for the CDR3: TGCGCCAGCAGCCGCGGTGGAGGAACTAATGAAAAACTGTTTTTT.

The chain is built from TRBV6-6 and TRBJ2-2; D is possibly TRBD2 (6 bases). V shed 4 bases and J shed 2 bases, with 14 bases lying between them. Germline loops: CDR1 MNHNY, CDR2 SVGAGI (reference sequence). This CDR3 has 16 residues. The CDR3 DNA follows: TGTGCCAGCAGTTCCCGGGACTCTATCAACACCGGGGAGCTGTTTTTT. Translating it yields CASSSRDSINTGELFF.

On this clone: The junction differs from germline at one of its ends, possibly a read error. The chain is built from TRBV11-2 and TRBJ2-1; 10 bases map to TRBD2. The CDR3 runs 15 residues. CDR1 SGHAT and CDR2 FQNNGV come from the germline V gene. The CDR3 spells CASTLTRLAGAEQFF. For the CDR3, the DNA is TGTGCCAGCACCTTAACAAGGCTAGCGGGAGCTGAGCAGTTCTTC.

The V and J genes are TRBV28 and TRBJ2-7; tentatively, D is TRBD1 (5 bases). The CDR3 extends over 16 amino acids. Trimming stripped 5 bases from V and 4 bases from J, with 21 bases between. Germline V gives CDR1 MDHEN, CDR2 SYDVKM. CDR3 sequence: CASSPLFAGIRYEQYF. The CDR3 DNA reads as TGTGCCAGCAGTCCCCTGTTCGCAGGGATTAGGTACGAGCAGTACTTC. Variable domain in full (rest from reference TRBV28 and TRBJ2-7): DVKVTQSSRYLVKRTGEKVFLECVQDMDHENMFWYRQDPGLGLRLIYFSYDVKMKEKGDIPEGYSVSREKKERFSLILESASTNQTSMYLCASSPLFAGIRYEQYFGPGTRLTVT.

The V gene is TRBV11-3, the J gene TRBJ2-3; D is possibly TRBD2 (6 bases). V gave up 8 bases and J gave up 2 bases, with 14 bases separating them. CDR3 length equals 14 residues. The germline V gene has CDR1 SGHNT and CDR2 YENEEA. The CDR3 sequence: CASGLGGPTDTQYF. The CDR3, as DNA: TGTGCCAGCGGACTCGGAGGGCCCACAGATACGCAGTATTTT.

The rearrangement uses TRBV2 and TRBJ2-1, with 9 bases matching TRBD2. Germline CDR1 and CDR2: SNHLY and FYNNEI. V gave up 6 bases and J gave up 5 bases; unmatched junction bases: 8. CDR3 length: 15 amino acids. The CDR3 region has the DNA TGTGCCAGCAGGCTGCTAGCGGGAAGAAACAATGAGCAGTTCTTC. It codes for CASRLLAGRNNEQFF.

This clone has just one count. The rearrangement links TRBV5-1 to TRBJ1-6; 12 positions agree with TRBD1. The CDR3 consists of 15 residues. The V segment lost 2 bases and the J segment 10 bases; nucleotides outside the gene matches: 4. In germline, CDR1 is SGHRS, CDR2 YFSETQ. The CDR3 coding sequence is TGCGCCAGCAGCTTAGCCGGGACAGGGGGCTCACCCCTCCACTTT. This codes for CASSLAGTGGSPLHF. The variable domain in full, with the rest retrieved from reference TRBV5-1 and TRBJ1-6, is KAGVTQTPRYLIKTRGQQVTLSCSPISGHRSVSWYQQTPGQGLQFLFEYFSETQRNKGNFPGRFSGRQFSNSRSEMNVSTLELGDSALYLCASSLAGTGGSPLHFGNGTRLTVT.

The chain combines TRBV19 with TRBJ1-5; D gene ambiguous. V was shortened by 6 bases and J by 1 base, with 7 bases between the two germline ends. CDR3 length equals 13 residues. Per the germline V gene, CDR1 is LNHDA and CDR2 is SQIVND (reference sequence). The CDR3 bases are TGTGCCAGTAGATCGTGGAGCAATCAGCCCCAGCATTTT. This gives the protein CASRSWSNQPQHF.

The chain links TRBV6-5 to TRBJ2-5; the D gene is possibly TRBD2 (5 bases). Trimming left V 8 bases short and J 1 base short, with 17 bases between. Germline CDR1 reads MNHEY; CDR2 reads SVGAGI. The CDR3 contains 15 residues. The CDR3 here is CASGGPDGLQETQYF. The DNA of the CDR3 is TGTGCCAGCGGAGGTCCCGACGGGCTCCAAGAGACCCAGTACTTC.

As to this clone: The sample has other DNA sequences that encode this CDR3 too. This chain joins TRBV6-5 and TRBJ1-2; the D gene is possibly TRBD1 (5 bases). Germline CDR1 MNHEY, CDR2 SVGAGI. This CDR3 has 14 residues. With 6 bases removed from V and 7 bases from J, the gap between germline ends came to 18 bases. The CDR3 region is CASRQPGHLGGYTF. CDR3 nucleotide sequence: TGTGCCAGCAGGCAACCGGGGCACTTGGGTGGCTACACCTTC.

V is TRBV5-1 and J is TRBJ2-7; 13 nucleotides line up with TRBD2. The ends lost 4 bases at V and 5 bases at J; junction bases unmatched: 9. CDR3 length equals 16 residues. Per the germline V gene, CDR1 is SGHRS and CDR2 is YFSETQ. The CDR3 DNA is TGCGCCAGCAGCCTACGGACTAGCGGGAGTTTACACGAGCAGTACTTC. Encoded protein: CASSLRTSGSLHEQYF.

CDR3 sequence reads: CASSVAGAGNTIYF. The CDR3 bases are TGTGCCAGCAGCGTTGCGGGGGCTGGAAACACCATATATTTT. The chain employs TRBV9 and TRBJ1-3; TRBD1 might be the D (5 bases). Trimming left V 2 bases short and J 2 bases short, with 8 bases between. This CDR3 is 14 amino acids long. The V gene's germline CDR1 is SGDLS and CDR2 YYNGEE.

This chain uses TRBV25-1 with TRBJ2-1; the D is unclear. V gave up 1 base and J gave up 12 bases, with 13 bases separating them. CDR3 length equals 13 residues. The germline V gene has CDR1 MGHDK and CDR2 SYGVNS. The CDR3 here is CASSEWTRLGQFF. The DNA of the CDR3 is TGTGCCAGCAGTGAATGGACCAGACTCGGGCAGTTCTTC.

V and J are TRBV6-5 and TRBJ2-7; 10 bases map to TRBD2. J lost 4 bases, V lost 0 bases, and 3 bases had no gene match. CDR1 and CDR2 from the germline V gene are MNHEY and SVGAGI. CDR3 length equals 15 residues. CDR3 in DNA: TGTGCCAGCAGTTACTCGTCTAGCGGGGGTTACGAGCAGTACTTC. The encoded protein is CASSYSSSGGYEQYF.

This chain links TRBV5-4 with TRBJ1-6; D call uncertain. Trimming removed 4 bases from V and 7 bases from J, with 15 bases in between. Germline lookup yields CDR1 SGHNT and CDR2 YYREEE (reference sequence). This CDR3 is 15 amino acids long. The CDR3 DNA follows: TGTGCCAGCAGCCCCACAGAGAAGCAGAATTCACCCCTCCACTTT. It specifies CASSPTEKQNSPLHF.

The J gene is TRBJ1-3, the V gene TRBV12-1. TRBV12-1 is a known pseudogene. The CDR3 loop spans 14 amino acids. The CDR3 bases are TGTGCCAGCAGCTTTGGGGGGTCCGGAAACACCATATATTTT. It is translated as CASSFGGSGNTIYF.

The genes are TRBV9 and TRBJ2-7, with 8 bases fitting TRBD1. The V gene's germline CDR1 is SGDLS and CDR2 YYNGEE. J lost 4 bases, V lost 2 bases, and 17 bases had no gene match. The CDR3 length is 18 residues. The CDR3 spells CASSVGILMGQANYEQYF. The CDR3 nucleotides are TGTGCCAGCAGCGTCGGGATACTTATGGGACAGGCAAATTACGAGCAGTACTTC.

This chain uses TRBV7-2 with TRBJ2-3; D ambiguous. V shed 5 bases and J shed 2 bases, with 11 bases lying between them. CDR1 and CDR2 from the germline V gene are SGHTA and FQGNSA. The CDR3 has 14 amino acids. The CDR3: CASSQSSVTDTQYF. CDR3 coding DNA: TGTGCCAGCAGCCAATCCAGTGTCACAGATACGCAGTATTTT.

The rearrangement uses TRBV18 and TRBJ2-5; tentative D call: TRBD2 (6 bases). V shed 2 bases and J shed 7 bases, with 14 bases lying between them. Germline assignment: CDR1 KGHSH and CDR2 LQKENI. CDR3 length equals 14 residues. This CDR3 reads CASSPGGTAGTQYF. CDR3 sequence (DNA): TGTGCCAGCTCACCAGGAGGGACTGCGGGGACCCAGTACTTC.

This clone was observed a few times. The V and J genes are TRBV10-3 and TRBJ2-2; 8 bases are shared with TRBD2. This CDR3 region has 14 residues. Germline loops: CDR1 ENHRY, CDR2 SYGVKD. J lost 6 bases, V lost 8 bases, and 8 bases had no gene match. CDR3 sequence: CAIPGGRAAGELFF. In nucleotides, the CDR3 is TGTGCCATCCCGGGGGGGCGAGCCGCCGGGGAGCTGTTTTTT.